This TCR beta chain was retrieved from a study of T cells in Graves' hyperthyroidism and ophthalmopathy. CDR1 MDHEN and CDR2 SYDVKM come from the germline V gene. V was pared by 5 bases and J by 2 bases, with 16 bases between. CDR3 length: 15 residues. This clonotype came up many times. Amplification of TCR beta CDR3 regions used RNA as the template. Initially, a first-round RT-PCR of the TCR CDR3 employed the HTBI primer set. TCRdb called the multiplex PCR reads again in MiXCR, with one record for every CDR3 protein. The table lists a few hundred thousand distinct CDR3 sequences, about a sixth of them singletons.

This sequence originates from a woman aged 25 to 39 with Graves' hyperthyroidism. The chain couples TRBV28 to TRBJ2-7; TRBD1 is a possible D gene (5 bases). Sequenced sample: blood. CDR3 in amino acids: CASSTLRAGTYEQYF. CDR3 coding DNA: TGTGCCAGCAGTACTTTAAGGGCAGGGACCTACGAGCAGTACTTC.